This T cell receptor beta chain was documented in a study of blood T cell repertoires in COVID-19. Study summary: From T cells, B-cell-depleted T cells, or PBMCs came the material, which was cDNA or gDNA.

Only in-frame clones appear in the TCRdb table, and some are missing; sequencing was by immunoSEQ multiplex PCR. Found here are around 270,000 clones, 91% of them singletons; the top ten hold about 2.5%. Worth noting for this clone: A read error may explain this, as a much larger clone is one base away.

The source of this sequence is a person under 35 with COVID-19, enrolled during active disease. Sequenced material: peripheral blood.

The CDR3 spells CASSLEAGGYNEQLF. In nucleotides, the CDR3 is TGCGCCAGCAGCTTGGAAGCGGGAGGTTACAATGAGCAGCTCTTC. The chain couples TRBV5-1 to TRBJ2-1, with 9 bases matching TRBD2. This CDR3 is built from 15 residues. Germline V CDR1 and CDR2: SGHRS, YFSETQ.